The clone carrying this T cell receptor (beta chain) was found many times. Its antigen is currently unknown. Compared with germline, one end of the junction differs, possibly owing to a read error. The source of the sample is a study of neurological immune-mediated disorders. Study-wide results and limits: HTLV-1-associated myelopathy had the most TCR clonal expansion, and multiple sclerosis had the least, less than healthy controls. Neither clinical nor MRI features were associated with the multiple sclerosis repertoire cluster.

The cDNA was synthesized by means of template-switch 5'RACE, which was carried out with 10-nucleotide random UMIs. TCRdb itself ran the 5' RACE reads through MiXCR, one entry per CDR3 protein. The data contain 90,000 to 100,000 distinct CDR3 sequences, 3.5% of them singletons. The CDR3 runs to 11 residues. Germline-derived CDR1 and CDR2 are DFQATT and SNEGSKA (reference sequence). This chain connects TRBV20-1 to TRBJ1-5; perhaps TRBD1 as D (5 bases). The TCR was taken from a woman between 18 and 29 years old with multiple sclerosis. The specimen was PBMCs. CDR3 bases: TGCAGTGCCCTGAGGGGAGGACACTCTTTCTTT. Amino acid sequence: CSALRGGHSFF.